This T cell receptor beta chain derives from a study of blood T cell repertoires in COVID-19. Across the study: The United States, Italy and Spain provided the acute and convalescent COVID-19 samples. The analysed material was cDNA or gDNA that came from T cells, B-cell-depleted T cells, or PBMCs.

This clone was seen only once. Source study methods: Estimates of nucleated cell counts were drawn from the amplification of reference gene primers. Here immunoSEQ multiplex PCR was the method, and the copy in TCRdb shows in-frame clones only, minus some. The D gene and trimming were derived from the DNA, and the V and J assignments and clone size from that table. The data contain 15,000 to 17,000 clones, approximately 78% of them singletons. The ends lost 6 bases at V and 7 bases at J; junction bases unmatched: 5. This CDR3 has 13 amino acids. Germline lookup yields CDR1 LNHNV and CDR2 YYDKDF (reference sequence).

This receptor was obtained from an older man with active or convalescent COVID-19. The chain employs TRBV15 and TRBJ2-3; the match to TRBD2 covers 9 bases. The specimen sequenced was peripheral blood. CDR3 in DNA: TGTGCCACCAGTAGCGGGGGTCTAAATACGCAGTATTTT. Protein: CATSSGGLNTQYF.